Each of the 5 T cell receptor beta chains below was sequenced from the same sample in a study of blood T cell repertoires in COVID-19. This table comes from immunoSEQ multiplex PCR, and its TCRdb copy is limited to in-frame clones, with some not included. The data show over 300,000 clones, roughly 90% seen once. Sequencing was carried out using PBMCs or T cells enriched from blood (not recorded which). The receptor source for this set is a woman younger than 45 with acute COVID-19.

V and J are TRBV6-2 or TRBV6-3 and TRBJ2-7, with a weak D call TRBD2 (6 bases). Germline CDR1 reads MNHEY; CDR2 reads SVGEGT. V lost 3 bases to trimming and J lost 7 bases, with 16 bases between them. The CDR3 loop spans 14 amino acids. The CDR3 DNA is TGTGCCAGCAGTTATCGAGATAGCGGATCTGAGCAGTACTTC. Protein product: CASSYRDSGSEQYF.

The chain combines TRBV5-6 with TRBJ1-2; no clear D. The CDR3 loop spans 15 amino acids. Germline V gene lookup returns CDR1 SGHDT and CDR2 YYEEEE. The V end lost 4 bases, the J end lost 0 bases, and 13 bases lay between the germline ends. The DNA for the CDR3 is TGTGCCAGCAGCAAGGTAGGAGGATCTAACTATGGCTACACCTTC. The encoded protein is CASSKVGGSNYGYTF. Full variable domain (rest looked up from reference TRBV5-6 and TRBJ1-2): DAGVTQSPTHLIKTRGQQVTLRCSPKSGHDTVSWYQQALGQGPQFIFQYYEEEERQRGNFPDRFSGHQFPNYSSELNVNALLLGDSALYLCASSKVGGSNYGYTFGSGTRLTVV.

This clone has only one observation. The chain combines TRBV3-1 (or the pseudogene TRBV3-2) with TRBJ2-7; D possibly corresponds to TRBD1 (5 bases). The CDR3 sequence is 16 residues long. Germline values: CDR1 LGHDT, CDR2 YNNKEL (reference sequence). Trimming took off 0 bases at V and 2 bases at J, with 14 bases between the two ends. The CDR3 reads CASSQDKLGRAYEQYF. In nucleotides, the CDR3 is TGTGCCAGCAGCCAAGATAAGTTGGGCAGGGCCTACGAGCAGTACTTC.

The rearrangement uses TRBV7-9 and TRBJ2-1, with D perhaps matching TRBD2 (5 bases). Germline CDR1 and CDR2: SEHNR and FQNEAQ (reference sequence). The V gene lost 1 base and the J gene lost 8 bases, with 12 bases spanning the gap. CDR3 length equals 14 residues. CDR3 nucleotides: TGTGCCAGCAGCTTAGAGGTCGGGGTCCATGAGCAGTTCTTC. It is translated as CASSLEVGVHEQFF. The variable domain in full, completed from reference TRBV7-9 and TRBJ2-1, reads DTGVSQNPRHKITKRGQNVTFRCDPISEHNRLYWYRQTLGQGPEFLTYFQNEAQLEKSRLLSDRFSAERPKGSFSTLEIQRTEQGDSAMYLCASSLEVGVHEQFFGPGTRLTVL.

This clone appeared once. The chain couples TRBV18 to TRBJ2-7, with a possible D match to TRBD1 (5 bases). CDR3 length: 14 residues. V lost 2 bases to trimming and J lost 2 bases, with 10 bases between them. Germline CDR1 is KGHSH and CDR2 is LQKENI. CDR3: CASSPGAETYEQYF. In DNA form, the CDR3 reads TGTGCCAGCTCACCAGGGGCAGAAACCTACGAGCAGTACTTC.